The sequence of this T cell receptor (beta chain) was determined in a study of OX40 agonist ivuxolimab in advanced cancers. Findings of the study overall: Some nonresponders additionally presented with little normalized T-cell clonal expansion. Researchers did not determine the expanded peripheral T cells' antigen specificity. Clonal expansion by week 6 occurred in CD4+ and CD8+ blood T cells (at 0.1 to 3.0 mg/kg).

The assay was immunoSEQ multiplex PCR, and TCRdb's table has in-frame clones only and misses some. The sample carries approximately 24,000 clones, about four fifths recorded once. Researchers took blood at baseline, on cycle 4 day 1, and on cycle 7 day 1. About this clone itself: Its antigen is undetermined.

Trimming took off 6 bases at V and 5 bases at J, with 25 bases between the two ends. CDR1 and CDR2 from the germline V gene are SNHLY and FYNNEI. This CDR3 has 17 amino acids. This chain connects TRBV2 to TRBJ1-1, with no clear D. The clonotype comes from an adult with an advanced solid tumor such as melanoma, head and neck, liver or kidney cancer. The sample here was CD4+ or CD8+ T cells sorted from blood, taken in a trial of the OX40 agonist ivuxolimab. CDR3 sequence (DNA): TGTGCCAGCAGCTTAGCTGGGAATGCCCCCAGTGGGACTGAAGCTTTCTTT. It translates to CASSLAGNAPSGTEAFF.